These 9 T cell receptor beta chains were all obtained from the same sample, sequenced in a study of shared clonotypes between healthy human individuals. CD45RO-negative, CCR7-selected cells formed the naive CD8 fraction, which excluded terminally differentiated effector memory CD45RA+ cells. Libraries were prepared by immunoSEQ multiplex PCR; TCRdb keeps only in-frame clonotypes and omits some of them. The sample has about 650,000 clones, over 95% seen once. The sample was naive CD8+ T cells sorted from blood. These receptors were taken from a woman aged 25 to 39 in good health.

This clone was counted once. V is TRBV13 and J is TRBJ1-2, with D maybe TRBD1 (6 bases). This CDR3 contains 15 residues. V lost 0 bases, J lost 5 bases, and 13 bases lay in between. Germline V gene sequence: CDR1 PRHDT, CDR2 FYEKMQ (reference sequence). Here the CDR3 reads CASSLGPDRKYGYTF. The CDR3, as DNA: TGTGCCAGCAGCTTAGGTCCTGACAGGAAATATGGCTACACCTTC.

The chain has TRBV7-3 and TRBJ2-1, with D possibly TRBD2 on 6 matching bases. Germline V CDR1 and CDR2: SGHTA, FQGTGA. V was trimmed by 1 base and J by 0 bases, leaving 13 bases between them. The CDR3 spans 17 residues. CDR3 sequence: CASSLKLRDYSYNEQFF. The CDR3 nucleotides read TGTGCCAGCAGCTTAAAGTTGCGGGATTACTCCTACAATGAGCAGTTCTTC.

V usage is TRBV13 and J usage is TRBJ2-3; D uncertain. CDR3 size: 12 residues. V lost 4 bases and J lost 6, with 8 bases in between. Per the germline V gene, CDR1 is PRHDT and CDR2 is FYEKMQ (reference sequence). The DNA of the CDR3 is TGTGCCAGCAGCTGGATGAGGGATACGCAGTATTTT. Amino acid sequence: CASSWMRDTQYF.

This chain joins TRBV29-1 and TRBJ2-1; TRBD2 is a possible D gene (5 bases). This CDR3 spans 13 amino acids. Germline CDR1 is SQVTM and CDR2 is ANQGSEA. Trimming took off 4 bases at V and 6 bases at J, with 13 bases between the two ends. CDR3 coding DNA: TGCAGCGTTGGTGGGAGATCCCTCAATGAGCAGTTCTTC. Translation gives CSVGGRSLNEQFF.

This chain links TRBV10-2 with TRBJ1-3, with D possibly matching TRBD1 (5 bases). V was pared by 0 bases and J by 0 bases, with 9 bases between. From germline, CDR1 is WSHSY and CDR2 SAAADI. The CDR3 has 16 residues. The CDR3 bases are TGCGCCAGCAGTGAGTCGAACAGGCTCTCTGGAAACACCATATATTTT. Its protein is CASSESNRLSGNTIYF.

CDR3 in amino acids: CASSPPAGVLDTQYF. CDR3 bases: TGTGCCAGCAGCCCGCCAGCGGGAGTACTAGATACGCAGTATTTT. The rearrangement uses TRBV5-5 and TRBJ2-3; 8 positions match TRBD2. J was trimmed by 5 bases and V by 4 bases; bases with no gene match: 9. CDR1 is SGHKS, CDR2 YYEKEE, per germline (reference sequence). CDR3 size: 15 residues.

This sequence joins TRBV19 and TRBJ1-5; no clear D. Trimming removed 9 bases at V and 3 bases at J, with 12 bases between. CDR1 LNHDA and CDR2 SQIVND come from the germline V gene (reference sequence). The CDR3 has 13 amino acids. This CDR3 reads CASSTAHNQPQHF. The CDR3 DNA is TGTGCCAGCTCAACAGCACACAATCAGCCCCAGCATTTT.

The rearrangement links TRBV2 to TRBJ1-5; 7 bases align to TRBD1. This CDR3 comprises 18 residues. V shed 4 bases, J shed 0 bases, and the junction held 12 bases outside the gene matches. Germline CDR1 is SNHLY and CDR2 is FYNNEI. Here the CDR3 DNA reads TGTGCCAGCAGTGGAGGGACAGAGCTTGATTATAGCAATCAGCCCCAGCATTTT. Its protein is CASSGGTELDYSNQPQHF.

This rearrangement joins TRBV19 to TRBJ1-1; tentatively, D is TRBD1 (5 bases). V dropped 3 bases and J dropped 6 bases, with 17 bases sitting between them. Germline-derived CDR1 and CDR2 are LNHDA and SQIVND (reference sequence). There are 15 residues in the CDR3. CDR3 DNA sequence: TGTGCCAGTAGTATGATGGCCGGGACGGGGTCTGAAGCTTTCTTT. As protein: CASSMMAGTGSEAFF.